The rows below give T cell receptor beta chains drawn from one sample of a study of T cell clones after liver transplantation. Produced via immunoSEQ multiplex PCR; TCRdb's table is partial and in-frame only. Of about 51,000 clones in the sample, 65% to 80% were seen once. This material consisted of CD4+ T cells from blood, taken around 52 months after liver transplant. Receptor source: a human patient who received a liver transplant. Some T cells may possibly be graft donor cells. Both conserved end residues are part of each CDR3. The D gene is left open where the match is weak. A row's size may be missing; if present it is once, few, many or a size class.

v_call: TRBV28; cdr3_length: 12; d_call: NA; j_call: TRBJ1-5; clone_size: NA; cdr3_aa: CATLTGSQPQHF; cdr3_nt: TGTGCCACCCTTACAGGGTCCCAGCCCCAGCATTTT
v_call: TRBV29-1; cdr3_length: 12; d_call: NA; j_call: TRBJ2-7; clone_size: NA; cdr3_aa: CSVGGASYEQYF; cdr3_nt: TGCAGCGTTGGAGGGGCGTCCTACGAGCAGTACTTC
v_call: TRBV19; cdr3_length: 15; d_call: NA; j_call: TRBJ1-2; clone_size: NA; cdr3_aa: CASTIPDGRTYGYTF; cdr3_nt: TGTGCCAGTACGATACCGGACGGGAGGACCTATGGCTACACCTTC
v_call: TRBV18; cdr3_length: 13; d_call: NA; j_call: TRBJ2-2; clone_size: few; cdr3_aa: CASSPQNTGELFF; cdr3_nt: TGTGCCAGCTCACCACAGAACACCGGGGAGCTGTTTTTT
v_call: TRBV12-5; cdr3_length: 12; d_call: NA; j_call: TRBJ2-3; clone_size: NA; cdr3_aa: CASGSDGDTQYF; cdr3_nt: TGTGCTAGTGGTTCCGATGGAGATACGCAGTATTTT
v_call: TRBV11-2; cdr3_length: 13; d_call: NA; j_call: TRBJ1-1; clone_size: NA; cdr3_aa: CASSLTLNTEAFF; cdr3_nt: TGTGCCAGCAGCTTAACCCTGAACACTGAAGCTTTCTTT
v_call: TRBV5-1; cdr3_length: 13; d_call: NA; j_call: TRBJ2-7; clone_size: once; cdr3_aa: CASSRGGSYEQYF; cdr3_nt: TGCGCCAGCAGCCGGGGTGGCTCCTACGAGCAGTACTTC
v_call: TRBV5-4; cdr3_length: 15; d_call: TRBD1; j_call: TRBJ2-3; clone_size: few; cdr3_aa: CASSLWQGASDTQYF; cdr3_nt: TGTGCCAGCAGCTTGTGGCAGGGGGCTTCTGATACGCAGTATTTT
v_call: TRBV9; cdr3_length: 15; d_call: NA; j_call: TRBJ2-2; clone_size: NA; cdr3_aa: CASSVRGANTGELFF; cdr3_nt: TGTGCCAGCAGCGTCCGGGGGGCCAACACCGGGGAGCTGTTTTTT
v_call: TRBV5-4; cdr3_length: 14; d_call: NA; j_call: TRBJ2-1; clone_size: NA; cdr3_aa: CASRTDSSYNEQFF; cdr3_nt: TGTGCCAGCAGGACGGACAGTTCCTACAATGAGCAGTTCTTC
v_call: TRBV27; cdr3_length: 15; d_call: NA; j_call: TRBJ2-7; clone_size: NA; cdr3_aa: CASSFSIGRTYEQYF; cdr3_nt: TGTGCCAGCAGTTTTTCGATTGGACGGACCTACGAGCAGTACTTC
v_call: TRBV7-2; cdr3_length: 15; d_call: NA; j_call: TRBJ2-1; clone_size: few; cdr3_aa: CASSPPGAGNNEQFF; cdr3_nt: TGTGCCAGCAGCCCCCCCGGAGCAGGGAACAATGAGCAGTTCTTC
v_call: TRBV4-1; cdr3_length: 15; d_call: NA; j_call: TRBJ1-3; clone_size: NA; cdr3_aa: CASSQADPSGHTIYF; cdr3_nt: TGCGCCAGCAGCCAAGCGGACCCTTCCGGACACACCATATATTTT
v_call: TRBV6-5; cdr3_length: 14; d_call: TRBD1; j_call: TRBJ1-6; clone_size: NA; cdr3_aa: CASRMDRGNSPLHF; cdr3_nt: TGTGCCAGCAGGATGGACAGGGGAAATTCACCCCTCCACTTT
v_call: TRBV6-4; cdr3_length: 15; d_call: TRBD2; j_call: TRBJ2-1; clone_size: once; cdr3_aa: CASSEEGGIYNEQFF; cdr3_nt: TGTGCCAGCAGTGAGGAGGGAGGGATCTACAATGAGCAGTTCTTC
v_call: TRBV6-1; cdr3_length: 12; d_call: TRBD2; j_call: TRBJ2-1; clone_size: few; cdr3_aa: CASSESGGEQFF; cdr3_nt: TGTGCCAGCAGTGAATCGGGGGGTGAGCAGTTCTTC
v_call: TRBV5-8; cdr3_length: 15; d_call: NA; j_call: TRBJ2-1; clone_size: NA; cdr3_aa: CASRFISGAVNQQFF; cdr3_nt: TGTGCCAGCCGTTTTATATCGGGAGCAGTTAATCAGCAGTTCTTC
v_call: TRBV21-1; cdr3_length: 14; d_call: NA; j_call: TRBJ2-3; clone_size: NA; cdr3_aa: CASPPIDRTDTQYF; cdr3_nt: TGTGCCAGCCCCCCCATCGACCGCACAGATACGCAGTATTTT
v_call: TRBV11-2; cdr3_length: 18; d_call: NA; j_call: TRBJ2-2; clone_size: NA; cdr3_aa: CASSLERTGLPRTGELFF; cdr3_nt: TGTGCCAGCAGCTTAGAAAGGACGGGACTCCCGAGGACCGGGGAGCTGTTTTTT
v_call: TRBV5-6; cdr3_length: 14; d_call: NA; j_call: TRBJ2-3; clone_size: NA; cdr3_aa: CASSLAGVTDTQYF; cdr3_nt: TGTGCCAGCAGCTTGGCGGGGGTCACAGATACGCAGTATTTT
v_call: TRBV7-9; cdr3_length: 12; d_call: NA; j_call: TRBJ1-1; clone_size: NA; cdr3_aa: CASSLSEDEAFF; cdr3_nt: TGTGCCAGCAGCTTATCTGAGGATGAAGCTTTCTTT
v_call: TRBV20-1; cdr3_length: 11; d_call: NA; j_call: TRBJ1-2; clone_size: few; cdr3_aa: CSAGRNYGYTF; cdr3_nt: TGCAGTGCAGGCAGAAACTATGGCTACACCTTC
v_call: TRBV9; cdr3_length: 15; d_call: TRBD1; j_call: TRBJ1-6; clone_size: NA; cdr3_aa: CASSVAPGGESPLHF; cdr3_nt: TGTGCCAGCAGCGTAGCTCCAGGGGGGGAATCACCCCTCCACTTT
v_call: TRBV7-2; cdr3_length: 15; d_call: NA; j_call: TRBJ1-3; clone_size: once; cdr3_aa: CASKPSWGAGNTIYF; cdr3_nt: TGTGCCAGCAAACCCAGTTGGGGGGCTGGAAACACCATATATTTT
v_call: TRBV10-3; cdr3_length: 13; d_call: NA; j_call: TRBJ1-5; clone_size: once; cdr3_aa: CAISRGSNQPQHF; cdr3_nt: TGTGCCATCAGCCGGGGTTCCAATCAGCCCCAGCATTTT
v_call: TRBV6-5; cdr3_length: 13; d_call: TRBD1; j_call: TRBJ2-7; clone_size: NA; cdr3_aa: CASSYGTGVEQYF; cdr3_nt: TGTGCCAGCAGTTACGGGACAGGGGTTGAGCAGTACTTC
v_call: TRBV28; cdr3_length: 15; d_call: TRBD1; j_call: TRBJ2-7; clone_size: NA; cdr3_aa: CASSPRDRGVLEQYF; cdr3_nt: TGTGCCAGCAGTCCCCGGGACAGGGGGGTGCTCGAGCAGTACTTC
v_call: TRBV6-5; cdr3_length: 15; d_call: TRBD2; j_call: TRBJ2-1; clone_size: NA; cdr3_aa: CASSHGGARYNEQFF; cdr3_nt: TGTGCCAGCAGCCACGGGGGGGCCCGTTACAATGAGCAGTTCTTC
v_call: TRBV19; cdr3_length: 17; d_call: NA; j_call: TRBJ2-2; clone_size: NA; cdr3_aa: CASSNPPGRLNTGELFF; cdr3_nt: TGTGCCAGTAGCAATCCCCCGGGACGGCTGAACACCGGGGAGCTGTTTTTT
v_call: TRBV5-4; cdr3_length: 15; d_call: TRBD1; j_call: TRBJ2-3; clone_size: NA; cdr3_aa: CASSSRQGSTDTQYF; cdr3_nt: TGTGCCAGCAGCTCCAGACAGGGAAGCACAGATACGCAGTATTTT
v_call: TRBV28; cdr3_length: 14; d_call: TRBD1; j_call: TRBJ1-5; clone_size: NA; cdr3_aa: CASSPAGGTQPQHF; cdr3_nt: TGTGCCAGCAGCCCGGCAGGGGGCACCCAGCCCCAGCATTTT
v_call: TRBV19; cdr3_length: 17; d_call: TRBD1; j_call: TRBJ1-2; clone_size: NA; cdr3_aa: CASSLLRDRGIGYGYTF; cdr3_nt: TGTGCCAGTAGTCTCCTCCGGGACAGGGGTATCGGCTATGGCTACACCTTC
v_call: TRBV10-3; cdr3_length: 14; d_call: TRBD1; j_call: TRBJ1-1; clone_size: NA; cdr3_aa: CAIRRGQLNTEAFF; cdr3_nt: TGTGCCATCAGGAGGGGACAGTTGAACACTGAAGCTTTCTTT
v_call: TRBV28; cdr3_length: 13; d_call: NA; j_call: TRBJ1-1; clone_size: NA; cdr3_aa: CASSAAGPGEAFF; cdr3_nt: TGTGCCAGCAGTGCCGCAGGGCCCGGTGAAGCTTTCTTT
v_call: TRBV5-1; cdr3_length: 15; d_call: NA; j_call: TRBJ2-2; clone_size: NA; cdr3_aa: CASRPGGGNTGELFF; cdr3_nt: TGCGCCAGCCGTCCTGGAGGCGGGAACACCGGGGAGCTGTTTTTT
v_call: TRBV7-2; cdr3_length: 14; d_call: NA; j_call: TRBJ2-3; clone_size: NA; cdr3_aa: CASSLGTTTDTQYF; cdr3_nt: TGTGCCAGCAGCTTAGGGACTACCACAGATACGCAGTATTTT
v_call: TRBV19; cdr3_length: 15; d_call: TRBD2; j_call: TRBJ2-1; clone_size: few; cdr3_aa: CASSALAGGPSEQFF; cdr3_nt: TGTGCCAGTAGTGCCCTAGCGGGGGGGCCTAGTGAGCAGTTCTTC
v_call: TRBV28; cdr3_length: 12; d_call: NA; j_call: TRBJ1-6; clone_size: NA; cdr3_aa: CASTKMNSPLHF; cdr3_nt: TGTGCCAGCACTAAGATGAATTCACCCCTCCACTTT
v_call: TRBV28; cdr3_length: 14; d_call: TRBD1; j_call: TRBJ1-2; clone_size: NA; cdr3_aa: CASSLMTGLGGYTF; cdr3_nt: TGTGCCAGCAGTCTAATGACAGGGTTGGGAGGCTACACCTTC
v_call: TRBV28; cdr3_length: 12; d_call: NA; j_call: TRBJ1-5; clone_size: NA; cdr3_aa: CASCDSNQPQHF; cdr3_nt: TGTGCCAGCTGTGATAGCAATCAGCCCCAGCATTTT
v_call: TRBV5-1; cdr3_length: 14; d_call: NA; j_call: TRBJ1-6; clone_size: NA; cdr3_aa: CASSNREFSSPLHF; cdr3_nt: TGCGCCAGCAGTAACAGGGAATTCAGTTCACCCCTCCACTTT
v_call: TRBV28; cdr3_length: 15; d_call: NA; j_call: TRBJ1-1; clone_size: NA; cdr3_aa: CASSLWGWRNTEAFF; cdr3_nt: TGTGCCAGCAGTTTGTGGGGGTGGAGGAACACTGAAGCTTTCTTT
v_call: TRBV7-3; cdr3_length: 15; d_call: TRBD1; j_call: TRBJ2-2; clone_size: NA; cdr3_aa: CASSLRGQGSGELFF; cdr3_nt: TGTGCCAGCAGCTTAAGGGGACAGGGGTCCGGGGAGCTGTTTTTT
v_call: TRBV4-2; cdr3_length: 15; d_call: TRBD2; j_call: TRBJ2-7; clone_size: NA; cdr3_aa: CASSQDLGGAYEQYF; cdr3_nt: TGTGCCAGCAGCCAAGATTTGGGGGGGGCCTACGAGCAGTACTTC
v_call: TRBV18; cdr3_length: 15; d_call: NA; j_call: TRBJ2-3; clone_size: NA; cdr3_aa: CASSGSVGGTDTQYF; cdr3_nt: TGTGCCAGCTCGGGCAGCGTAGGGGGCACAGATACGCAGTATTTT
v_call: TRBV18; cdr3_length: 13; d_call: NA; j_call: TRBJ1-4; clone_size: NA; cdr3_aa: CASSPAVQEKLFF; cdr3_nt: TGTGCCAGCTCACCGGCCGTACAAGAAAAACTGTTTTTT
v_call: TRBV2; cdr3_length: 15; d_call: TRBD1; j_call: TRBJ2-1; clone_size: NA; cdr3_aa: CASTPDRGKVDEQFF; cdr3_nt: TGTGCCAGCACTCCGGACAGGGGGAAGGTCGATGAGCAGTTCTTC
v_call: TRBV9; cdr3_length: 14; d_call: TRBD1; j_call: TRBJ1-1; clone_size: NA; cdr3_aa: CASSDPSGGTEAFF; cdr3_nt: TGTGCCAGCAGCGATCCCTCAGGGGGCACTGAAGCTTTCTTT
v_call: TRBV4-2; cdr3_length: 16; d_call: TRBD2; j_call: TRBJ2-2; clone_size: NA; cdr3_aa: CASSQETGLAAGELFF; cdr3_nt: TGTGCCAGCAGCCAAGAAACGGGACTAGCGGCCGGGGAGCTGTTTTTT
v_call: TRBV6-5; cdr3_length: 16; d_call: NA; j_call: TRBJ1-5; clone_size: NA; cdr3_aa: CASSSRGYDGNQPQHF; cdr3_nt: TGTGCCAGCAGTTCGAGGGGGTATGATGGCAATCAGCCCCAGCATTTT
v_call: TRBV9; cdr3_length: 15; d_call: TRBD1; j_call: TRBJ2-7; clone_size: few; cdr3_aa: CASSVETGQGYEQYF; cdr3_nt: TGTGCCAGCAGCGTAGAAACGGGACAGGGCTACGAGCAGTACTTC
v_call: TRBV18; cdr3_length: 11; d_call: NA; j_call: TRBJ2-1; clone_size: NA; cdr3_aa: CASSPADLQFF; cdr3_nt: TGTGCCAGCTCACCAGCGGACTTGCAGTTCTTC
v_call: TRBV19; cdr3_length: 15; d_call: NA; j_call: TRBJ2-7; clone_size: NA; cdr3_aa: CASSTGHSGSYEQYF; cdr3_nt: TGTGCCAGTAGTACGGGACATTCGGGCTCCTACGAGCAGTACTTC
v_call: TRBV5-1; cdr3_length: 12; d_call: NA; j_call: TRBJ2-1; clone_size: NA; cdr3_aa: CASSLGSGSRFF; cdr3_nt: TGCGCCAGCAGCTTGGGGTCAGGGAGTCGGTTCTTC
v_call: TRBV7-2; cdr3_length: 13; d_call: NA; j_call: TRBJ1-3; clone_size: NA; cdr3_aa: CASSLSAGNTIYF; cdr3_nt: TGTGCCAGCAGCTTAAGCGCTGGAAACACCATATATTTT
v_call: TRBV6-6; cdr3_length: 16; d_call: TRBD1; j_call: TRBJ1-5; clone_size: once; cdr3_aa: CASSLSFQGENQPQHF; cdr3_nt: TGTGCCAGCAGTCTTAGTTTTCAGGGGGAGAATCAGCCCCAGCATTTT
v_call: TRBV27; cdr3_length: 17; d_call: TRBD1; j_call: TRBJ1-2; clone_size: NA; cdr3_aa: CASTPLGTGGGSYGYTF; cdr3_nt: TGTGCCAGCACTCCCCTCGGGACAGGGGGCGGGAGCTATGGCTACACCTTC
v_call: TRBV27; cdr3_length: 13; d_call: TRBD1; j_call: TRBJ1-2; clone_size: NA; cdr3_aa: CASSNDRVGGYTF; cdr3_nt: TGTGCCAGCAGTAATGACAGGGTTGGAGGCTACACCTTC